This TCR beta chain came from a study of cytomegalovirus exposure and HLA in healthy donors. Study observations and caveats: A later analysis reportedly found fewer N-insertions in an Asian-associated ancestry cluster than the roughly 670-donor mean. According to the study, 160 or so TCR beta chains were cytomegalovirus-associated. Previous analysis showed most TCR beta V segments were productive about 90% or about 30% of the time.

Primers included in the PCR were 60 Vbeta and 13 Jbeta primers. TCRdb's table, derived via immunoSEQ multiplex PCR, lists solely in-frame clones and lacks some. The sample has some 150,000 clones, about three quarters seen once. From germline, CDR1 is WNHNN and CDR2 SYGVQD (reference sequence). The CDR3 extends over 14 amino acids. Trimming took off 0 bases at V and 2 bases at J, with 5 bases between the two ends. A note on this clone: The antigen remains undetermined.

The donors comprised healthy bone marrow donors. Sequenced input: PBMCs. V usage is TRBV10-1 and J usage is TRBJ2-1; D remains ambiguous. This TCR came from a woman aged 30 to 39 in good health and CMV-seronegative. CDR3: CASSESRAYNEQFF. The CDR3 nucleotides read TGCGCCAGCAGTGAGTCTAGAGCCTACAATGAGCAGTTCTTC.